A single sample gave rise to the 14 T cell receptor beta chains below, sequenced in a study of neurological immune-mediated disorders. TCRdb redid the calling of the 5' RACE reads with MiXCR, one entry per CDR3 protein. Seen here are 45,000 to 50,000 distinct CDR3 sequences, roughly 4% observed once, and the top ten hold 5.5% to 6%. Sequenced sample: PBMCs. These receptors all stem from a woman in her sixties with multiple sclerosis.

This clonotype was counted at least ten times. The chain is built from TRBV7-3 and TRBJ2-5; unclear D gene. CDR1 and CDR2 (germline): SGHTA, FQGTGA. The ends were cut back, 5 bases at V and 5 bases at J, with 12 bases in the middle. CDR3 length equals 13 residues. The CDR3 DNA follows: TGTGCCAGCAGCAGCAAAAATAGCGAGACCCAGTACTTC. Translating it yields CASSSKNSETQYF.

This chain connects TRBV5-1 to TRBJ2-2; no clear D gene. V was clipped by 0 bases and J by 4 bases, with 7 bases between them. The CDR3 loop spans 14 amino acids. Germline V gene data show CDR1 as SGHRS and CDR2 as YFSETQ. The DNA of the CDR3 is TGCGCCAGCAGCTTGGAGGTCCTCACCGGGGAGCTGTTTTTT. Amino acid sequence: CASSLEVLTGELFF.

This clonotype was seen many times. This CDR3 reads CASSLEADTSTDTQYF. The CDR3 DNA reads TGTGCCAGCAGCTTAGAAGCGGATACCAGCACAGATACGCAGTATTTT. The chain employs TRBV7-2 and TRBJ2-3; D perhaps matches TRBD2 (5 bases). The V end lost 1 base, the J end lost 0 bases, and 11 bases lay between the germline ends. Per germline, CDR1 SGHTA and CDR2 FQGNSA. The CDR3 loop spans 16 amino acids.

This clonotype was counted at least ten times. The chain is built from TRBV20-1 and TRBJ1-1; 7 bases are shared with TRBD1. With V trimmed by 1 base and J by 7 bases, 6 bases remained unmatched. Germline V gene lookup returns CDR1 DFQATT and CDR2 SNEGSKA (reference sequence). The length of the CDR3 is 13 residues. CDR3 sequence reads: CSARGPTGVEAFF. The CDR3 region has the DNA TGCAGTGCTAGAGGACCCACAGGGGTTGAAGCTTTCTTT.

The CDR3 spells CASSPDRVGLHF. CDR3 bases: TGTGCCAGCAGCCCGGACCGTGTAGGCCTCCACTTT. J is TRBJ1-6 and V is TRBV7-9, with D hard to call. The CDR3 loop spans 12 amino acids. Germline values: CDR1 SEHNR, CDR2 FQNEAQ (reference sequence). Trimming left V 5 bases short and J 15 bases short, with 14 bases between.

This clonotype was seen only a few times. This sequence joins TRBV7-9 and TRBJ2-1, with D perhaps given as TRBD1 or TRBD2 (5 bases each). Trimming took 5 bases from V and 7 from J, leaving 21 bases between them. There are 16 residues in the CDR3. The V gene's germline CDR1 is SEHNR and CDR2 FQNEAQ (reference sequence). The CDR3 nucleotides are TGTGCCAGCAGCCCGACATACGGGACGGAGCATAATGAGCAGTTCTTC. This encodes CASSPTYGTEHNEQFF.

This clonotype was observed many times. CDR3: CAITKTGGLGNGYTF. CDR3 nucleotide sequence: TGTGCCATCACGAAGACAGGGGGTCTTGGGAATGGCTACACCTTC. V and J are TRBV10-3 and TRBJ1-2; TRBD1 matches 9 bases. V trimming: 7 bases; J trimming: 6 bases; junction bases outside the gene matches: 12. The CDR3 is made up of 15 amino acids. The V gene's germline CDR1 is ENHRY and CDR2 SYGVKD.

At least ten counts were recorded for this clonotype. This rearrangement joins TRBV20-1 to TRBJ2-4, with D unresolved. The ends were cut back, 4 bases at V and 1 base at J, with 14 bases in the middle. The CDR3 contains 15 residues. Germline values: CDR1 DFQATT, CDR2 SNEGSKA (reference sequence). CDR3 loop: CSAISSGSAKNIQYF. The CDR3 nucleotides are TGCAGTGCTATCTCTTCGGGTTCGGCCAAAAACATTCAGTACTTC.

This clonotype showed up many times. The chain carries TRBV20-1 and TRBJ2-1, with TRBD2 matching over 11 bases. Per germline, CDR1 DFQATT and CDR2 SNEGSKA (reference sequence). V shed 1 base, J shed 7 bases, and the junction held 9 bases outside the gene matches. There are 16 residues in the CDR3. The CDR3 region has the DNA TGCAGTGCTAGAGGACCTTTAGCGGGGGGGCGAAATGAGCAGTTCTTC. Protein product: CSARGPLAGGRNEQFF.

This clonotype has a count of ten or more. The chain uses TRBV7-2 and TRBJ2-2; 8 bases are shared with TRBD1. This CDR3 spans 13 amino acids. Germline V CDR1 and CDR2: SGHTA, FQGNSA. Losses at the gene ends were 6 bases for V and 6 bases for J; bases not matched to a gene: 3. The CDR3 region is CASRRQGSGELFF. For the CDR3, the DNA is TGTGCCAGCAGAAGACAGGGGTCCGGGGAGCTGTTTTTT. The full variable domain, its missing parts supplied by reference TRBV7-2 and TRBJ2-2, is GAGVSQSPSNKVTEKGKDVELRCDPISGHTALYWYRQSLGQGLEFLIYFQGNSAPDKSGLPSDRFSAERTGGSVSTLTIQRTQQEDSAVYLCASRRQGSGELFFGEGSRLTVL.

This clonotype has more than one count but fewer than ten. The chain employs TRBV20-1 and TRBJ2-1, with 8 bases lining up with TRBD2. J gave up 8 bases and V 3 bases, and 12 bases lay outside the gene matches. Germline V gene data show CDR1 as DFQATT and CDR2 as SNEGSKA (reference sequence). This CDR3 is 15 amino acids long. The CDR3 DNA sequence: TGCAGTGCTAGTAGCCTAGCGGGCTTTTTGGATGAGCAGTTCTTC. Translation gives CSASSLAGFLDEQFF.

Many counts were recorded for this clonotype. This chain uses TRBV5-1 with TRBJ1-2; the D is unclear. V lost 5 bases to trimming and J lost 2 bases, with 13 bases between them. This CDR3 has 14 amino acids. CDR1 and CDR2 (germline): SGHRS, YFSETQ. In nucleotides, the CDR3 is TGCGCCAGCAGAAAGTCCGGAGGAAACTATGGCTACACCTTC. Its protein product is CASRKSGGNYGYTF.

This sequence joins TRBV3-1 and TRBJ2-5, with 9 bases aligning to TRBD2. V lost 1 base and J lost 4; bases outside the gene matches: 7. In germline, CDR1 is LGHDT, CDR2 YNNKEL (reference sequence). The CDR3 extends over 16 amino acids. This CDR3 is CASSQVASGTGETQYF. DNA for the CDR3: TGTGCCAGCAGCCAAGTTGCTAGCGGGACGGGAGAGACCCAGTACTTC.

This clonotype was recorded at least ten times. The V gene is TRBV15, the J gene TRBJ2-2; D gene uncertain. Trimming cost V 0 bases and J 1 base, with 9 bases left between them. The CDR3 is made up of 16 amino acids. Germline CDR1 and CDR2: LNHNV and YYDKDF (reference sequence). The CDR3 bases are TGTGCCACCAGCAGAGATGTGGCAGGGAACACCGGGGAGCTGTTTTTT. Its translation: CATSRDVAGNTGELFF. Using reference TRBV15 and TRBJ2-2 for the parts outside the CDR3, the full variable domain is DAMVIQNPRYQVTQFGKPVTLSCSQTLNHNVMYWYQQKSSQAPKLLFHYYDKDFNNEADTPDNFQSRRPNTSFCFLDIRSPGLGDTAMYLCATSRDVAGNTGELFFGEGSRLTVL.